This T cell receptor (beta chain) was retrieved from a study of blood T cell repertoires in COVID-19. Study summary: T cells, B-cell-depleted T cells, or PBMCs provided the cDNA or gDNA that served as material.

Authors' data handling: Estimated nucleated cell counts came from reference gene primer amplification. The repertoire was sequenced with immunoSEQ multiplex PCR; TCRdb's copy has only in-frame clones and lacks some. D and trimming were read from the DNA, whereas the V and J calls and clone size are those reported in that table. The table shows some 500,000 clones, with roughly 90% occurring only once. In this sample, this clone turned up once. V lost 9 bases, J lost 0 bases, and 11 bases stayed unmatched. This CDR3 spans 17 amino acids. The germline CDR1 and CDR2 sequences are MRHNA and SNTAGT. This TCR came from a middle-aged woman who had recovered from COVID-19. Material for sequencing was PBMCs or T cells enriched from blood (not recorded which). The chain couples TRBV6-4 to TRBJ1-4, with 9 bases aligning to TRBD1. The CDR3 DNA sequence: TGTGCCAGAACCTGGGACAGGGCCATTGCAACTAATGAAAAACTGTTTTTT. It translates to CARTWDRAIATNEKLFF.